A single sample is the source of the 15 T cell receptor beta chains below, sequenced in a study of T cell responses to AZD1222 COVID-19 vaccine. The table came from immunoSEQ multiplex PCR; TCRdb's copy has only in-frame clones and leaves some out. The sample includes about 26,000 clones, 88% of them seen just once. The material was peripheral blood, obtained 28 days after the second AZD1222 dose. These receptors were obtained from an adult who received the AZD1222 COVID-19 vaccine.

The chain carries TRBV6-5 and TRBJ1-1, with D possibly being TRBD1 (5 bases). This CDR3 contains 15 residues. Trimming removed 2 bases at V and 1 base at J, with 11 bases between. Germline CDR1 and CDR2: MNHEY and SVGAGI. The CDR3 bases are TGTGCCAGCAGTTACGGCGGGGGACGGAACACTGAAGCTTTCTTT. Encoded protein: CASSYGGGRNTEAFF.

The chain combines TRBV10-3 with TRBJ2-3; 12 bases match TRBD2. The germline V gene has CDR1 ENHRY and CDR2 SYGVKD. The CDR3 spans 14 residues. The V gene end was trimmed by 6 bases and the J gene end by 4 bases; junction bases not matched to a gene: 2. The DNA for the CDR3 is TGTGCCATCAGATCTAGCGGGGGGGCAGATACGCAGTATTTT. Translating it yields CAIRSSGGADTQYF.

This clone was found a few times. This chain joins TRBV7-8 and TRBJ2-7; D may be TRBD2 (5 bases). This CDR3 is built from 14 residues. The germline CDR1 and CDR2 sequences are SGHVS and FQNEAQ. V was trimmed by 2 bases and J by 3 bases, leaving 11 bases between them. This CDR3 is CASSLFHGDYEQYF. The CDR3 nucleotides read TGTGCCAGCAGCTTATTCCACGGGGACTACGAGCAGTACTTC.

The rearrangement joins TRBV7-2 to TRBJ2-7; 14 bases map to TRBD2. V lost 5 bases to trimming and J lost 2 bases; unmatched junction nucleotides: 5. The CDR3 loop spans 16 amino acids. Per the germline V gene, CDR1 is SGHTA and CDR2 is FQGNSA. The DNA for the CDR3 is TGTGCCAGCAGCCTCGGACTAGCGGGGGGTGCCTACGAGCAGTACTTC. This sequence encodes CASSLGLAGGAYEQYF.

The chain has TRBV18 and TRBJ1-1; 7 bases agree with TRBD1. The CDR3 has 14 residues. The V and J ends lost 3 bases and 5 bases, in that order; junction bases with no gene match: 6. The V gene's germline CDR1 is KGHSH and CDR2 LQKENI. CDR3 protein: CASSPPPGGTEAFF. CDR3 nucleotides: TGTGCCAGCTCACCTCCACCAGGGGGGACTGAAGCTTTCTTT.

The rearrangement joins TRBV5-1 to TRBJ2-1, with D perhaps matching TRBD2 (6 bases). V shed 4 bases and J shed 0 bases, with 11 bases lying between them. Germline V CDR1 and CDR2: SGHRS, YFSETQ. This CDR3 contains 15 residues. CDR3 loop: CASSQDGSSYNEQFF. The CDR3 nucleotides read TGCGCCAGCAGCCAGGACGGGAGCTCCTACAATGAGCAGTTCTTC.

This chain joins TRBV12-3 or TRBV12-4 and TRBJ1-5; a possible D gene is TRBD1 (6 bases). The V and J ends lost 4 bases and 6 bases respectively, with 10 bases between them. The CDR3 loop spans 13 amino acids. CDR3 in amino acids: CASSSTGFQPQHF. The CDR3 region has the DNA TGTGCCAGCAGTTCCACAGGGTTTCAGCCCCAGCATTTT.

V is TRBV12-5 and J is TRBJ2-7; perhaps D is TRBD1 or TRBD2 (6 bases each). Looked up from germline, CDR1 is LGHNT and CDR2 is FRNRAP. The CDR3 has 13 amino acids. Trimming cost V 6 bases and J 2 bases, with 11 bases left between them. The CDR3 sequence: CASGEGGPYEQYF. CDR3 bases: TGTGCTAGTGGCGAGGGGGGCCCCTACGAGCAGTACTTC.

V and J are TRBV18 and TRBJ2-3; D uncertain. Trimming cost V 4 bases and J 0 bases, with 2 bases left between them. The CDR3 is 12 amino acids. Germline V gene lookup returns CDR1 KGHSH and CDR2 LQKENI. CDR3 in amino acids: CASSLSTDTQYF. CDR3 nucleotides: TGTGCCAGCTCACTTAGCACAGATACGCAGTATTTT.

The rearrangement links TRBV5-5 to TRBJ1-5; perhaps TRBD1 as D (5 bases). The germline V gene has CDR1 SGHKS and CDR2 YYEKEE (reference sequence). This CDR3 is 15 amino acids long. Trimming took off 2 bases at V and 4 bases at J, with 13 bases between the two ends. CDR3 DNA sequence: TGTGCCAGCAGCTTTGACCCCAGGGCTAATCAGCCCCAGCATTTT. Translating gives CASSFDPRANQPQHF.

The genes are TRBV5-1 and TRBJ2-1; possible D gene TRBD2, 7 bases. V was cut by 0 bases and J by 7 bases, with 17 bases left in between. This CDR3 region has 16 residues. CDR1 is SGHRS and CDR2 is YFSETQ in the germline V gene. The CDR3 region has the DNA TGCGCCAGCAGCTTGGCTGGGGGGGCGCTAAAAAATGAGCAGTTCTTC. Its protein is CASSLAGGALKNEQFF.

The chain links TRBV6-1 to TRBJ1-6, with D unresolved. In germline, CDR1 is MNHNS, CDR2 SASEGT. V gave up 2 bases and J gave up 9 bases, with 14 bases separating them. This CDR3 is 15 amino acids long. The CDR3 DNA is TGTGCCAGCAGTGAACTCTCCCTCACCTCTTCACCCCTCCACTTT. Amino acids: CASSELSLTSSPLHF.

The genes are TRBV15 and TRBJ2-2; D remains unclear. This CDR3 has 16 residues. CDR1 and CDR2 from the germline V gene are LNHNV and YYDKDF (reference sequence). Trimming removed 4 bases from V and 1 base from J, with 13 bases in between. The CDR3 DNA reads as TGTGCCACCAGCACCTCTGGCAGGCAGAACACCGGGGAGCTGTTTTTT. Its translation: CATSTSGRQNTGELFF.

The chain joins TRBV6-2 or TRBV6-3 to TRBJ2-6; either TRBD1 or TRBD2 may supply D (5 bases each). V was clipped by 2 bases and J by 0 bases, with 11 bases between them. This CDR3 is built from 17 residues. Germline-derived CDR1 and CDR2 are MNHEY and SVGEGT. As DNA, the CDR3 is TGTGCCAGCAGTTACGACTTTGGGGGCTCTGGGGCCAACGTCCTGACTTTC. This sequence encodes CASSYDFGGSGANVLTF.

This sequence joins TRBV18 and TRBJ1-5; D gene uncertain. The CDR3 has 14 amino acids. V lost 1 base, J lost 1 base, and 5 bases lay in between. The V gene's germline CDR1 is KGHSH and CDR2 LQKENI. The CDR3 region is CASSPQGSNQPQHF. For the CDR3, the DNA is TGTGCCAGCTCACCACAGGGCAGCAATCAGCCCCAGCATTTT.